A single sample gave rise to the 22 T cell receptor beta chains below, sequenced in a study of CD8 T cells in ankylosing spondylitis. Whole-study results and caveats: Characteristic of ankylosing spondylitis blood, it appeared, was a TCR beta motif comprising about eight highly homologous variants.

Each CDR3 protein gets one entry after TCRdb re-called the 5' RACE reads with MiXCR. The data show around 890,000 distinct CDR3 sequences, roughly 10% seen once. No antigen has been assigned to these receptors. The sequencing sample was made of blood, either unsorted or a sorted T cell fraction (not recorded which). Every receptor here comes from a male donor with ankylosing spondylitis.

This clonotype appeared many times. V usage is TRBV5-1 and J usage is TRBJ2-7; D might be TRBD1 or TRBD2, each matching 5 bases. The CDR3 consists of 12 residues. V was shortened by 7 bases and J by 3 bases, with 11 bases between the two germline ends. Germline V gene sequence: CDR1 SGHRS, CDR2 YFSETQ. The CDR3, as DNA: TGCGCCAGCGTCCGGGACGGCTACGAGCAGTACTTC. Its translation: CASVRDGYEQYF.

The V and J genes are TRBV28 and TRBJ1-5; D gene ambiguous. CDR3 length: 17 residues. Germline lookup yields CDR1 MDHEN and CDR2 SYDVKM. V was clipped by 5 bases and J by 5 bases, with 22 bases between them. CDR3 sequence (DNA): TGTGCCAGCAGTGATTGGCTCCGAAGTCGGGTCCATCAGCCCCAGCATTTT. It specifies CASSDWLRSRVHQPQHF.

In its sample, this clonotype was seen many times. The V call is TRBV5-8, the J call TRBJ2-7; D ambiguous. Per the germline V gene, CDR1 is SGHTS and CDR2 is YDEGEE. With 4 bases removed from V and 0 bases from J, the gap between germline ends came to 8 bases. This CDR3 comprises 13 residues. CDR3 in amino acids: CASSRQVSYEQYF. DNA for the CDR3: TGTGCCAGCAGCCGACAAGTCTCCTACGAGCAGTACTTC.

This clonotype was seen at least ten times. The V call is TRBV29-1, the J call TRBJ2-3; D possibly corresponds to TRBD1 (6 bases). Trimming stripped 4 bases from V and 2 bases from J, with 16 bases between. Germline V CDR1 and CDR2: SQVTM, ANQGSEA. The CDR3 runs 15 residues. The CDR3 spells CSVGVTGQPTDTQYF. The CDR3 region has the DNA TGCAGCGTTGGGGTCACCGGACAGCCCACAGATACGCAGTATTTT.

The V and J genes are TRBV20-1 and TRBJ2-7; TRBD2 matches 14 bases. This CDR3 is built from 15 residues. Trimming took 4 bases from V and 2 from J; bases not matched to a gene: 4. In germline, CDR1 is DFQATT, CDR2 SNEGSKA (reference sequence). In DNA form, the CDR3 reads TGCAGTGCTACAAGACTAGCGGGAGGGACCTACGAGCAGTACTTC. Its translation is CSATRLAGGTYEQYF.

The chain is built from TRBV7-9 and TRBJ1-1, with 9 bases matching TRBD1. The germline V gene has CDR1 SEHNR and CDR2 FQNEAQ (reference sequence). The CDR3 has 13 residues. V trimming: 10 bases; J trimming: 3 bases; junction bases outside the gene matches: 6. In DNA form, the CDR3 reads TGTGCCACCATCCGGGACAGGGACACTGAAGCTTTCTTT. This encodes CATIRDRDTEAFF.

There are a few counts of this clonotype. The chain has TRBV5-1 and TRBJ1-4; TRBD1 might be the D (6 bases). The CDR3 totals 17 residues. CDR1 is SGHRS and CDR2 is YFSETQ in the germline V gene. Trimming took 2 bases from V and 0 from J, leaving 14 bases between them. The CDR3 reads CASSFTGILATNEKLFF. The CDR3 nucleotides are TGCGCCAGCAGCTTTACAGGGATCTTAGCAACTAATGAAAAACTGTTTTTT. The full variable domain, with the rest looked up from reference TRBV5-1 and TRBJ1-4, is KAGVTQTPRYLIKTRGQQVTLSCSPISGHRSVSWYQQTPGQGLQFLFEYFSETQRNKGNFPGRFSGRQFSNSRSEMNVSTLELGDSALYLCASSFTGILATNEKLFFGSGTQLSVL.

This clonotype was detected only a few times. The V call is TRBV6-5, the J call TRBJ2-7; the D is unclear. Germline CDR1 and CDR2: MNHEY and SVGAGI. This CDR3 is built from 14 residues. Trimming took off 0 bases at V and 6 bases at J, with 12 bases between the two ends. This CDR3 is CASSYSMPHGEQYF. The DNA for the CDR3 is TGTGCCAGCAGTTACTCGATGCCGCATGGCGAGCAGTACTTC.

This clonotype turned up a few times. The gene calls are TRBV6-2 or TRBV6-3 and TRBJ2-5; 8 bases map to TRBD2. The germline gives CDR1 MNHEY, CDR2 SVGEGT. The CDR3 loop spans 15 amino acids. J lost 4 bases, V lost 7 bases, and 11 bases had no gene match. As DNA, the CDR3 is TGTGCCAGCACAAATAGCGGCGCGGGGGGAGAGACCCAGTACTTC. Encoded protein: CASTNSGAGGETQYF.

The CDR3 sequence is CSAQSDGSESHGYTF. The CDR3 nucleotides are TGCAGTGCACAGTCCGACGGATCCGAAAGCCATGGCTACACCTTC. This sequence joins TRBV20-1 and TRBJ1-2; D remains ambiguous. The CDR3 length is 15 residues. Germline lookup yields CDR1 DFQATT and CDR2 SNEGSKA (reference sequence). V was cut by 6 bases and J by 6 bases, with 23 bases left in between.

The chain has TRBV7-2 and TRBJ2-3; D gene ambiguous. Trimming removed 5 bases from V and 6 bases from J, with 6 bases in between. CDR3 length: 11 amino acids. Germline-derived CDR1 and CDR2 are SGHTA and FQGNSA. CDR3 DNA: TGTGCCAGCAGCAATTATGATACGCAGTATTTT. As protein: CASSNYDTQYF.

In its sample, this clonotype was seen a few times. The chain is built from TRBV24-1 and TRBJ2-1; D is unclear. The CDR3 is 14 amino acids. Per germline, CDR1 KGHDR and CDR2 SFDVKD. V was clipped by 5 bases and J by 8 bases, with 15 bases between them. In nucleotides, the CDR3 is TGTGCCACCAGTGGGAAGCCCGGATGGCATGAGCAGTTCTTC. Encoded protein: CATSGKPGWHEQFF.

The rearrangement joins TRBV20-1 to TRBJ1-2; D is unresolved. Trimming removed 3 bases at V and 7 bases at J, with 15 bases between. The CDR3 runs 13 residues. In germline, CDR1 is DFQATT, CDR2 SNEGSKA (reference sequence). CDR3 sequence reads: CSASLIWVAGYTF. The CDR3 DNA reads TGCAGTGCTAGCCTTATCTGGGTGGCTGGCTACACCTTC.

The chain couples TRBV4-2 to TRBJ1-1, with 7 bases matching TRBD1. The CDR3 has 15 residues. The germline CDR1 and CDR2 sequences are LGHNA and YNFKEQ. V lost 2 bases and J lost 3; bases outside the gene matches: 6. In nucleotides, the CDR3 is TGTGCCAGCAGCCAACCGGACAGGCGGGACACTGAAGCTTTCTTT. This sequence encodes CASSQPDRRDTEAFF.

In this sample, this clonotype turned up a few times. The J gene is TRBJ2-1, the V gene TRBV6-2 or TRBV6-3, with D perhaps assigned TRBD1 or TRBD2 (5 bases each). Per the germline V gene, CDR1 is MNHEY and CDR2 is SVGEGT. There are 14 residues in the CDR3. V lost 5 bases, J lost 4 bases, and 12 bases lay in between. Here the CDR3 reads CASSKRGLYNEQFF. The CDR3 DNA follows: TGTGCCAGCAGTAAGAGGGGCCTATACAATGAGCAGTTCTTC.

The rearrangement joins TRBV7-2 to TRBJ1-2; no clear D. This CDR3 comprises 13 residues. CDR1 SGHTA and CDR2 FQGNSA come from the germline V gene. V was shortened by 5 bases and J by 6 bases, with 13 bases between the two germline ends. The CDR3 sequence is CASSRIGVNGYTF. In DNA, the CDR3 is TGTGCCAGCAGCCGGATCGGAGTAAATGGCTACACCTTC.

V and J are TRBV20-1 and TRBJ2-3, with 13 bases lining up with TRBD2. The trim removed 3 bases at V and 2 bases at J, leaving 11 bases unmatched. CDR1 and CDR2 from the germline V gene are DFQATT and SNEGSKA (reference sequence). The CDR3 loop spans 18 amino acids. The CDR3 reads CSASTPPGLAGITDTQYF. DNA for the CDR3: TGCAGTGCTAGTACGCCGCCGGGACTAGCGGGGATCACAGATACGCAGTATTTT.

This clonotype occurred a few times. This chain joins TRBV5-1 and TRBJ2-5, with TRBD1 matching 8 bases. Germline assignment: CDR1 SGHRS and CDR2 YFSETQ. The trim removed 1 base at V and 4 bases at J, leaving 9 bases unmatched. This CDR3 has 16 amino acids. The CDR3, as DNA: TGCGCCAGCAGCTTGTTCGCCCAGGGGGCAGGAGAGACCCAGTACTTC. Translation gives CASSLFAQGAGETQYF.

V is TRBV9 and J is TRBJ2-5; perhaps D is TRBD1 or TRBD2 (5 bases each). Germline V gene data show CDR1 as SGDLS and CDR2 as YYNGEE. The length of the CDR3 is 14 residues. The ends were cut back, 2 bases at V and 5 bases at J, with 13 bases in the middle. DNA for the CDR3: TGTGCCAGCAGCGTTGGGGTCTGGGGGGAGACCCAGTACTTC. Protein sequence: CASSVGVWGETQYF. Full variable domain (rest looked up from reference TRBV9 and TRBJ2-5): DSGVTQTPKHLITATGQRVTLRCSPRSGDLSVYWYQQSLDQGLQFLIQYYNGEERAKGNILERFSAQQFPDLHSELNLSSLELGDSALYFCASSVGVWGETQYFGPGTRLLVL.

The table lists this clonotype with a few counts. The chain employs TRBV28 and TRBJ2-2, with TRBD1 identical over 7 bases. The germline V gene has CDR1 MDHEN and CDR2 SYDVKM. The J segment lost 1 base and the V segment lost 7 bases, leaving 3 bases of the junction unmatched. The CDR3 spans 14 residues. This chain's CDR3 is CASIGQENTGELFF. The CDR3 DNA is TGTGCCAGCATTGGACAGGAGAACACCGGGGAGCTGTTTTTT.

The chain uses TRBV7-2 and TRBJ1-4, with a possible D match to TRBD1 (6 bases). Trimming shortened V by 5 bases and J by 2 bases, and 12 bases separated the two germline ends. Germline loops: CDR1 SGHTA, CDR2 FQGNSA. This CDR3 spans 15 amino acids. The CDR3: CASSPLGGTNEKLFF. DNA for the CDR3: TGTGCCAGCAGCCCCCTGGGGGGCACTAATGAAAAACTGTTTTTT.

In its sample, this clonotype was seen many times. The chain is built from TRBV20-1 and TRBJ2-6; D remains ambiguous. The CDR3 runs to 13 residues. V lost 7 bases, J lost 0 bases, and 7 bases lay in between. Germline CDR1 and CDR2: DFQATT and SNEGSKA (reference sequence). The CDR3 loop is CSVLVSGANVLTF. In nucleotides, the CDR3 is TGCAGTGTCCTGGTCTCTGGGGCCAACGTCCTGACTTTC.